This T cell receptor beta chain was sequenced for a study of T-cell memory formation after mild COVID-19. Overall study results and limits: Pre-infection memory held some responding clones, suggesting pre-existing cross-reactive T cells responded.

MiXCR, applied by TCRdb to the 5' RACE reads, yields one record per CDR3 protein. The profile shows about 400,000 distinct CDR3 sequences, around 17% of them singletons. In its sample, this clonotype was seen a few times. What it recognizes is unknown. The CDR3 sequence is 10 residues long. The germline V and J ends were trimmed by 5 bases and 11 bases, with 9 bases remaining between them. Germline V gene data show CDR1 as MDHEN and CDR2 as SYDVKM. The TCR was taken from a young man who had mild COVID-19 (a few samples of this study predate the infection). Cell type and time point are not known. Source material: PBMCs or a T cell subset sorted from them (not recorded which). This chain uses TRBV28 with TRBJ1-1; D ambiguous. Here the CDR3 DNA reads TGTGCCAGCAGTCAACCCCCCGCTTTCTTT. This gives the protein CASSQPPAFF.